The clone carrying this T cell receptor (beta chain) was seen only a few times. Possible read error: a much larger clone is one base away. This CDR3 has 12 residues. The data belong to a study of blood T cells in healthy people across ages. PCR was performed a second time for about 6 to 12 cycles using a sample-barcoded 5' primer and a J-beta primer mix. TCRdb independently ran MiXCR on the 5' RACE reads; one entry per CDR3 protein. The table lists roughly 1,700,000 distinct CDR3 sequences, about 30% of them singletons. Material for sequencing was blood. The TCR was taken from a woman in her thirties in good health. The chain has TRBV12-3 or TRBV12-4 and TRBJ2-7; D is tentatively TRBD1 or TRBD2 (5 bases each). The chain's CDR3 is CASSPGPYERYF. The CDR3 nucleotides are TGTGCCAGCAGTCCGGGACCTTACGAGCGGTACTTC.